The present T cell receptor beta chain was sequenced within a study of CD8 T cells in Susac syndrome. A quantity of about 0.5 to 1 ug RNA underwent reverse transcription using random hexamers. TCRdb reprocessed the immunoSEQ multiplex PCR reads via MiXCR and lists one record per CDR3 protein. The data show 150,000 to 160,000 distinct CDR3 sequences, about 94% seen once. The CDR3 covers 12 residues. Germline CDR1 and CDR2: SGDLS and YYNGEE. V was pared by 7 bases and J by 4 bases, with 11 bases between. Negative isolation yielded the CD8+ and CD4+ T cells, while FACS enriched the TEMRA cells. The J gene is TRBJ1-2, the V gene TRBV9; D gene uncertain. The source material was CD8+ T cells from PBMCs. The receptor's source is a human donor with multiple sclerosis. CDR3 sequence (DNA): TGTGCCAGCGGTCCACTGGGCTATGGCTACACCTTC. Residues: CASGPLGYGYTF.